Here is one T cell receptor beta chain with its context. The antigen it recognizes is unknown. Base quality data are lacking; no much larger clone is found one base away. The time point tag for this specimen amounts to: week 11, during vaccination. Each vaccine dose was 300 ug of a 20-mer mutant IDH1 peptide in Montanide, given subcutaneously with topical imiquimod. Donors had newly diagnosed WHO grade 3 or 4 IDH1-mutant astrocytomas with loss of nuclear ATRX. The samples were drawn from NOA16, a multicentre, single-arm, open-label phase I trial in Germany that tested a mutant IDH1 peptide vaccine in humans for the first time. The DNeasy Blood and Tissue Kit was used to extract genomic DNA from EDTA blood for TCRB sequencing. This sample was included in a study of a mutant IDH1 vaccine in newly diagnosed glioma (TCRdb year 2021). Describing the broader study: Patients were given eight vaccinations, in weeks 1, 3, 5, 7, 11, 15, 19 and 23, which matched visits V03 through V10. Vaccination started 4-6 weeks after radiotherapy alone, or was given together with temozolomide cycles in the groups whose treatment included chemotherapy. Prior to enrollment, patients had been given standard therapy consisting of radiotherapy alone, temozolomide alone, or radiochemotherapy with temozolomide, with the combination given to most patients. Peripheral blood was drawn at six visits: V03 (baseline), V05, V07, V10, V12 and V13. Of the 32 patients who were treated, about 62% were male and about 40% were female, and the mean age was roughly 40 years. Longitudinal TCRB deep sequencing was done for 25 treated patients, wherever samples were available for exploratory analyses.

Germline trimming: 0 bases from V, 6 bases from J; junction bases outside gene matches: 4. Including cysteine and phenylalanine, the CDR3 has 15 amino acids. CDR3 DNA is the only sequence kept; it has 45 bases, read in frame from the first base. The germline V gene (reference sequence) specifies SGHNT as CDR1 and YYREEE as CDR2. General findings and caveats noted by the study authors: Changes in the top peripheral T cell clonotypes picked up by TCRB sequencing did not appear to be linked to pseudoprogression. The authors noted that analyses of patient blood samples could not be reproduced because of sample limitations. Selection of PBMC samples for TCRB deep sequencing was based on availability. Immune responses induced by the vaccine were seen in roughly 92% of patients across multiple MHC alleles.

The library was produced with the immunoSEQ multiplex PCR assay. Rearranged TCR beta chain sequences were amplified using the hsTCRB Kit according to the manufacturer's protocol. TCRB libraries were sequenced on an Illumina MiSeq. The source study handled its data this way. The kit vendor's proprietary platform handled demultiplexing, trimming and gene mapping. TCRdb took over this immuneACCESS table, retaining in-frame rearrangements with V and J assigned. Such tables are incomplete; in checked studies, under half of the missing clones stem from an unresolved V gene, and the remainder is unexplained. The D gene and trimming were derived from the DNA, and the V and J assignments and clone size from that table. For this sample there are roughly 130,000 clones; around three quarters appear just once. Of the sample, approximately 5% falls within the top ten clones.

The source material was PBMCs, sampled from a glioma patient whose treatment included an IDH1 peptide vaccine. The V and J genes are TRBV5-4 and TRBJ2-1; 9 central nucleotides agree with TRBD1. The clonotype originates from a man aged 40-50 years with glioma. The CDR3 here reads CASSLVTGGPNEQFF. The sequenced DNA: TGTGCCAGCAGCTTGGTGACAGGGGGGCCCAATGAGCAGTTCTTC. With all but the CDR3 taken from the reference TRBV5-4 and TRBJ2-1 genes, the full variable domain is: ETGVTQSPTHLIKTRGQQVTLRCSSQSGHNTVSWYQQALGQGPQFIFQYYREEENGRGNFPPRFSGLQFPNYSSELNVNALELDDSALYLCASSLVTGGPNEQFFGPGTRLTVL.